The rows below give T cell receptor beta chains drawn from one sample of a study of neoadjuvant anti-PD-1 for oral cavity cancer. The method was immunoSEQ multiplex PCR; TCRdb's version includes in-frame clones alone and lacks a portion of them. This table has 9,500 to 15,000 clones, about 61% appearing once. Sequenced here: tumor tissue, sampled before nivolumab (anti-PD-1) treatment. These receptors all stem from a person between 35 and 79 years old with oral cavity squamous cell carcinoma. The donor label of this sample is uncertain. The CDR3 runs from the conserved cysteine through the conserved F or W. D genes are given only for firm matches. Some rows have no size entry. The others give once, few or many, or a class for an expanded clone.

D	size	V	J	DNA	CDR3
TRBD1	few	TRBV6-1	TRBJ1-6	TGTGCCAGCAGAAGCGAGGGGGCCGATAATTCACCCCTCCACTTT	CASRSEGADNSPLHF
NA	NA	TRBV27	TRBJ1-1	TGTGCCAGCAGTTTTCGGGGAAGAGGAGCTTTCTTT	CASSFRGRGAFF
TRBD2	once	TRBV7-3	TRBJ2-1	TGTGCCAGCAGCTCCCAAGCGGGGGTCTCCTACAATGAGCAGTTCTTC	CASSSQAGVSYNEQFF
TRBD2	NA	TRBV14	TRBJ2-3	TGTGCCAGCAGTCAACTAGCGGGAGGAGCAGATACGCAGTATTTT	CASSQLAGGADTQYF
NA	few	TRBV5-1	TRBJ1-1	TGCGCCAGCAGCTTGAGTACAGGGCTCGCTGAAGCTTTCTTT	CASSLSTGLAEAFF
TRBD1	NA	TRBV5-1	TRBJ2-5	TGCGCCAGCAGCCCTTGGATAGGGGGCGTGTATCGAGAGACCCAGTACTTC	CASSPWIGGVYRETQYF
NA	NA	TRBV9	TRBJ1-2	TGTGCCAGCAGCGTAGGACGGCGAGGCTTTACTAACTATGGCTACACCTTC	CASSVGRRGFTNYGYTF
TRBD2	NA	TRBV7-8	TRBJ2-1	TGTGCCAGCAGCGGGACTAGGGGGGTGGATGAGCAGTTCTTC	CASSGTRGVDEQFF
TRBD1	NA	TRBV2	TRBJ1-2	TGTGCCAGCTTACGAGGTCCCGGGACAGATTATGGCTACACCTTC	CASLRGPGTDYGYTF
NA	NA	TRBV30	TRBJ1-6	TGTGCCTTTACCCTTGGGCCTTGGGGTAATTCACCCCTCCACTTT	CAFTLGPWGNSPLHF
TRBD1	NA	TRBV30	TRBJ1-2	TGTGCCTGGATTAGCCCGGGACAGTCGGGGAACTATGGCTACACCTTC	CAWISPGQSGNYGYTF
TRBD2	NA	TRBV5-4	TRBJ2-3	TGTGCCAGCAGCCAAGATCAAGCGGGGGTTTCTACGCAGTATTTT	CASSQDQAGVSTQYF
NA	NA	TRBV6-1	TRBJ2-5	TGTGCCAGCAGGCAAGAGACCCAGTACTTC	CASRQETQYF
TRBD1	NA	TRBV19	TRBJ2-6	TGTGCCAGTAGTATAGAAACCCGGACAGGGGGTAGTGGGGCCAACGTCCTGACTTTC	CASSIETRTGGSGANVLTF
TRBD2	NA	TRBV7-2	TRBJ2-3	TGTGCCAGCAGCTTCGGGGGACTAAAAACAGATACGCAGTATTTT	CASSFGGLKTDTQYF
NA	NA	TRBV4-2	TRBJ2-1	TGTGCCAGCAGCCAAGACGGAGGGGGGGCCCTCAATGAGCAGTTCTTC	CASSQDGGGALNEQFF
NA	NA	TRBV23-1	TRBJ2-7	TGCGCCAGCAGTGCCGGTGGAAGGGAGTTCTCCTACGAGCAGTACTTC	CASSAGGREFSYEQYF
TRBD2	NA	TRBV15	TRBJ2-7	TGTGCCACCAGCAGATACCCGGGGGGGGGCTACGAGCAGTACTTC	CATSRYPGGGYEQYF
TRBD1	NA	TRBV4-1	TRBJ2-5	TGCGCCAGCAGCCAAGATGCGAAGGGGGCTCAACAAGAGACCCAGTACTTC	CASSQDAKGAQQETQYF
NA	NA	TRBV6-1	TRBJ1-1	TGTGCCAGCAGCCTAGGACGCCGGAACACTGAAGCTTTCTTT	CASSLGRRNTEAFF
NA	NA	TRBV7-2	TRBJ1-5	TGTGCCAGCAGCTTAGGGCATCGCCATAACGCGCCCCAGCATTTT	CASSLGHRHNAPQHF
TRBD1	few	TRBV7-3	TRBJ1-5	TGTGCCAGCAGCTTGACAGGGAATCAGCCCCAGCATTTT	CASSLTGNQPQHF
NA	few	TRBV7-9	TRBJ1-1	TGTGCCAGCTCCGTGGGGGGGTGGAGCACTGAAGCTTTCTTT	CASSVGGWSTEAFF
TRBD1	NA	TRBV6-5	TRBJ1-6	TGTGCCAGCAGCGCATCCCGGGACAGTAATTCACCCCTCCACTTT	CASSASRDSNSPLHF
NA	NA	TRBV6-5	TRBJ1-1	TGTGCCGGAACTCAGGATTTCAACACTGAAGCTTTCTTT	CAGTQDFNTEAFF
NA	NA	TRBV6-1	TRBJ1-5	TGTGCCAGCAGGGGGAGACGCCCTGGTGAGGGGCCCCAGCATTTT	CASRGRRPGEGPQHF
NA	few	TRBV19	TRBJ1-2	TGTGCCAGTAGTTCCCACAGGGAGGCCGTCTATGGCTACACCTTC	CASSSHREAVYGYTF
NA	NA	TRBV6-5	TRBJ1-1	TGTGCCACCTGGAGGGTTCTGAACACTGAAGCTTTCTTT	CATWRVLNTEAFF
NA	once	TRBV5-1	TRBJ2-1	TGCGCCAGCAGCTTGGGCGGCGGGGCGTACAATGAGCAGTTCTTC	CASSLGGGAYNEQFF